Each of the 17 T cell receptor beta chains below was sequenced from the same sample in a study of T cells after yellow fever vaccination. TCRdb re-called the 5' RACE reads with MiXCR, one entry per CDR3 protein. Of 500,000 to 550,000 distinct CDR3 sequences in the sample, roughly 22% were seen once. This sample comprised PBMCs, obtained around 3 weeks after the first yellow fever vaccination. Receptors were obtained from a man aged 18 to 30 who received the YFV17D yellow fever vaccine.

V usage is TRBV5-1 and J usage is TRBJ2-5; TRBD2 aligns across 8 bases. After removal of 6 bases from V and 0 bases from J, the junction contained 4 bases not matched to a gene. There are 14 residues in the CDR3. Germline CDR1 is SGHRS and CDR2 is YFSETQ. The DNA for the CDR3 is TGCGCCAGCACCCGGCGGGGGGACCAAGAGACCCAGTACTTC. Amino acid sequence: CASTRRGDQETQYF.

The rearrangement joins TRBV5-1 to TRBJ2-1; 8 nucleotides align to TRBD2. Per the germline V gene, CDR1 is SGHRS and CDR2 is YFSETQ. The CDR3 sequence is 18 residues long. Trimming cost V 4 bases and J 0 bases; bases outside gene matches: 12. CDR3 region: CASSLGSGGRSSYNEQFF. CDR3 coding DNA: TGCGCCAGCAGCCTGGGGTCGGGGGGGCGTAGCTCCTACAATGAGCAGTTCTTC.

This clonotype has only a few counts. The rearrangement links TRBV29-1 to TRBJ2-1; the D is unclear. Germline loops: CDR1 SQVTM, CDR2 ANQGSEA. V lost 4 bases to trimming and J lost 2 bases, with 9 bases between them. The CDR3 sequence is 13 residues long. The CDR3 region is CSVVPTTYNEQFF. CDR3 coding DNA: TGCAGCGTTGTCCCTACCACCTACAATGAGCAGTTCTTC.

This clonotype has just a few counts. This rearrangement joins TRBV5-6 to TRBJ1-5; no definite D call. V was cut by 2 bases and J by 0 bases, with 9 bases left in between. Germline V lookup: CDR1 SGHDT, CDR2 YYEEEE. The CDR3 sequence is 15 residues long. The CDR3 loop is CASSLTQNSNQPQHF. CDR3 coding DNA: TGTGCCAGCAGCTTAACACAGAATAGCAATCAGCCCCAGCATTTT.

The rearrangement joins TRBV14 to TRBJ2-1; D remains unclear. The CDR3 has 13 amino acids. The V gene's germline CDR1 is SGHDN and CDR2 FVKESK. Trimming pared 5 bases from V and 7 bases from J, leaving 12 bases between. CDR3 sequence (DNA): TGTGCCAGCAGCTTTTATTTCGGTAATGAGCAGTTCTTC. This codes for CASSFYFGNEQFF.

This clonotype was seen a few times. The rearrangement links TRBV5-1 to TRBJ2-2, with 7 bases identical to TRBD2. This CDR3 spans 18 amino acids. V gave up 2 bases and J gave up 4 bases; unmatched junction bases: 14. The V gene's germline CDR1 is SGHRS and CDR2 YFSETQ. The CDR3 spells CASSFLPSGGGGTGELFF. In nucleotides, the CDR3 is TGCGCCAGCAGCTTTCTCCCATCGGGGGGAGGTGGCACCGGGGAGCTGTTTTTT.

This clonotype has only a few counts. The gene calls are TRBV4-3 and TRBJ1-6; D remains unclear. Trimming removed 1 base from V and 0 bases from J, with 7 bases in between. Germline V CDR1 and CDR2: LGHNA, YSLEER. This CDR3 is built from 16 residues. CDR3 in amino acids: CASSQALSSYNSPLHF. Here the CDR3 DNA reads TGCGCCAGCAGCCAAGCCCTAAGCTCCTATAATTCACCCCTCCACTTT.

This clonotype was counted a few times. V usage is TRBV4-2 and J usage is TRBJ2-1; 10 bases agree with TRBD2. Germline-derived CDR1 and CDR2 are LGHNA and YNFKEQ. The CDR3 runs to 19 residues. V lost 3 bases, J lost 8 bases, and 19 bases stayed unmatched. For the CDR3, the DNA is TGTGCCAGCAGCCATAAAGGTGGGCTAGCGGGGGACGGGCCTGATGAGCAGTTCTTC. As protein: CASSHKGGLAGDGPDEQFF.

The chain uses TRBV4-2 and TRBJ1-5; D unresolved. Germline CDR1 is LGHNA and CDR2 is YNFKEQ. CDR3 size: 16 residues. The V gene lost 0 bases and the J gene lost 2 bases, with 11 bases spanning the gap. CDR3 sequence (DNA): TGTGCCAGCAGCCAAGACCTGGGAGGAGGCAATCAGCCCCAGCATTTT. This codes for CASSQDLGGGNQPQHF.

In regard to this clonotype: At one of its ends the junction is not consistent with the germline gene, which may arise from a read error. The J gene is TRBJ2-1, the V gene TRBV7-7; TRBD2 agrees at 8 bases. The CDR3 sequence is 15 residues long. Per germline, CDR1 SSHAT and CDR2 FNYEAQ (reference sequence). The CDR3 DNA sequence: TGTGCTAGCAGCTTAAGTCAGCGGGGGTACAATGAGCAGTTCTTC. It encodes CASSLSQRGYNEQFF.

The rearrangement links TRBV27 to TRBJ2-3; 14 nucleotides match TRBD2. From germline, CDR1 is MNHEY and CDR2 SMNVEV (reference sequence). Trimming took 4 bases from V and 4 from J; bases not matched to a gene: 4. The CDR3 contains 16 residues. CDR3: CASSWTSGGWSDTQYF. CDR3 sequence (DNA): TGTGCCAGCAGTTGGACTAGCGGGGGGTGGTCAGATACGCAGTATTTT.

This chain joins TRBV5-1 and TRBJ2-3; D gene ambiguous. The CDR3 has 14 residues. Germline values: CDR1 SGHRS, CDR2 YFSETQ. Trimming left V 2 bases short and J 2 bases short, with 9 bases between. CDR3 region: CASSFEQYTDTQYF. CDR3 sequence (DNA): TGCGCCAGCAGCTTCGAACAGTACACAGATACGCAGTATTTT. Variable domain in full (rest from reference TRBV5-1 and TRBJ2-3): KAGVTQTPRYLIKTRGQQVTLSCSPISGHRSVSWYQQTPGQGLQFLFEYFSETQRNKGNFPGRFSGRQFSNSRSEMNVSTLELGDSALYLCASSFEQYTDTQYFGPGTRLTVL.

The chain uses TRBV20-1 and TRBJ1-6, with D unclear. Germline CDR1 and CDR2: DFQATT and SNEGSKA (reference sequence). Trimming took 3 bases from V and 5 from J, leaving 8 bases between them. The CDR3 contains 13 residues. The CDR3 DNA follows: TGCAGTGCTAGTGGGCAGAATAATTCACCCCTCCACTTT. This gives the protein CSASGQNNSPLHF.

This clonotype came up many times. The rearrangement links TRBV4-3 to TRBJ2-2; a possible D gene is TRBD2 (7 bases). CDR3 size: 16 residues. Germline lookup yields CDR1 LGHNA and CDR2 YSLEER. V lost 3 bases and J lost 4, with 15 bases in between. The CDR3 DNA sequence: TGCGCCAGCAGCCACCGGGGGGCGTTCCCCACCGGGGAGCTGTTTTTT. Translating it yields CASSHRGAFPTGELFF.

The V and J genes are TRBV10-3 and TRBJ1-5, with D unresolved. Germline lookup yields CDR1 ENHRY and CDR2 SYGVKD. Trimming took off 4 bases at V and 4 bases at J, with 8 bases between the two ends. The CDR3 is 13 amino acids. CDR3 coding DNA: TGTGCCATCAGTGGTCAGGAAAATCAGCCCCAGCATTTT. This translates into CAISGQENQPQHF.

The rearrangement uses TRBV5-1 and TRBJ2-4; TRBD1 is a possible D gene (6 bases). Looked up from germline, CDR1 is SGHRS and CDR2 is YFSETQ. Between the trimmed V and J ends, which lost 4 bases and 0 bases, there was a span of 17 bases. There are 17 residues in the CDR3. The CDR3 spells CASSGTRGHLAKNIQYF. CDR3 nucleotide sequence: TGCGCCAGCAGCGGAACTAGGGGACACCTAGCCAAAAACATTCAGTACTTC.

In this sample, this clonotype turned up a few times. CDR3 loop: CASSQPGMGYNEQFF. The CDR3 bases are TGTGCCAGCAGCCAACCGGGGATGGGGTACAATGAGCAGTTCTTC. The V and J genes are TRBV7-3 and TRBJ2-1, with a weak D call TRBD2 (5 bases). The V end was cut by 5 bases, the J end by 4 bases, with 15 bases between. From germline, CDR1 is SGHTA and CDR2 FQGTGA. This CDR3 region has 15 residues.